Sequencing of this TCR beta chain was carried out in a study of CD8+CD57+ T cells in acquired aplastic anemia (dated 2018 in TCRdb). About the full investigation: Extracted DNA from sorted CD4+ and CD8+ cells averaged about 2.9 ug, ranging from roughly 0.2 to 30 ug. CD8+CD57+ expansion was defined as a frequency above the mean frequency observed in healthy subjects. General findings and caveats noted by the study authors: Some 27 CD8+ CDR3 sequences were found in both patients and controls but appeared to be highly expressed in patients and within the immunodominant clones of the patients. Patients and healthy controls showed no significant difference in CD8+ Simpson's diversity (P=0.060).

Expansion of CD8+CD57+ cells had been shown by flow cytometry in the patients chosen for sequencing. Every patient had a diagnosis of severe acquired aplastic anemia based on International Study of Aplastic Anemia and Agranulocytosis and Camitta criteria. No patient had received any therapy when blood was sampled. In the study, sorted CD4+ and CD8+ blood T cells from patients with severe aplastic anemia and from healthy subjects underwent deep sequencing of TCR repertoires. Patients were enrolled in the USA under clinicaltrials.gov protocols 00001620, 01623167, 00001397, 00071045, 00081523 and 00961064. Ficoll-Paque density gradient centrifugation was used to isolate peripheral blood mononuclear cells. Before DNA extraction, CD4+ and CD8+ T cells were sorted with FACS or magnetic beads. Taken from the germline V gene, the CDR1 and CDR2 loops are SGHVT and SQSDAQ. CDR3 length: 14 amino acids, cysteine to phenylalanine. The entry retains the CDR3 DNA only, 42 bases that are in frame from base 1.

Genomic DNA served as template for TCR beta VDJ combination and CDR3 sequence profiling. An Illumina HiSeq 2000 was the platform used for TCR repertoire sequencing. As for the original processing: TRBV/TRBJ rearrangement plots, CDR3 size and DJ length profiles, and Simpson's diversity index were used to evaluate the repertoires. The most abundant DNA sequence in the deep sequencing data was taken as the immunodominant clone. CDR3 amino acid sequences were checked for sharing between subjects and were compared against published repertoires and the VDJdb database. TCRdb cleaned the public reads at Q25 with fastp, built clones with MiXCR and kept in-frame beta chains. Rows matching on CDR3 protein sequence are summarized as one entry with the most common DNA and genes. What appears here as the V and J calls and clone size reflects TCRdb's work, not the paper's. The sample has about 160,000 distinct CDR3 sequences on record, around 75% of them singletons. Of the sample, roughly half is held by the ten largest clones.

Comment on this clonotype: No cognate antigen has been identified for it. There are no base qualities to consult, and no much larger clone falls within one base.

This TCR came from a human donor with aplastic anemia. Rearrangement joined TRBV7-4 to TRBJ2-1; confidence is insufficient to name the D gene. The end of the DNA aligns better with TRBJ2-7, so the J call may be wrong. The sequencing input was sorted CD4+, CD8+, or CD8+CD57+ T cells (not recorded which) from PBMCs. The CDR3 has the sequence CASSLGLSLYEQYF. The bases read TGTGCCAGCAGCTTAGGTCTCAGCCTCTACGAGCAGTACTTC.